The next 16 T cell receptor beta chains were all read from a single sample in a study of vaccination effects on CD4 cells after COVID-19. No antigen has been identified for these receptors. Expansion with viral peptide pools was applied to antigen-specific CD4+ T cells by the ViraFEST assay prior to sequencing. Scientists isolated CD4+ T cells after a roughly nine-day culture period ended. The vaccine given was either BNT162b2 or mRNA-1273, in two doses. Only in-frame clones appear in the TCRdb table, and some are missing; sequencing was by immunoSEQ multiplex PCR. The sample lists approximately 28,000 clones, over 55% occurring once. The sequences come from CD4+ T cells from PBMCs cultured with HCoV-NL63 spike peptides, collected after COVID-19 vaccination. These receptors were collected from a human donor who received a COVID-19 vaccine.

This chain uses TRBV4-1 with TRBJ2-7; D is uncertain. Germline V lookup: CDR1 MGHRA, CDR2 YSYEKL. The ends were cut back, 6 bases at V and 5 bases at J, with 20 bases in the middle. The length of the CDR3 is 15 residues. Here the CDR3 DNA reads TGCGCCAGCAGTCTTAGGGTCAGAAACGGTCACGAGCAGTACTTC. Translated: CASSLRVRNGHEQYF.

The CDR3 nucleotides read TGCAGTGCTAGTGTTGGGGGTACGCAGTATTTT. It translates to CSASVGGTQYF. The rearrangement uses TRBV20-1 and TRBJ2-3; D may match TRBD1 or TRBD2 (5 bases each). The CDR3 runs 11 residues. Germline CDR1 DFQATT, CDR2 SNEGSKA (reference sequence). Trimming pared 3 bases from V and 8 bases from J, leaving 9 bases between.

J is TRBJ2-5 and V is TRBV5-4; D may be TRBD1 or TRBD2 (6 bases each). This CDR3 is 15 amino acids long. Germline V CDR1 and CDR2: SGHNT, YYREEE (reference sequence). The V and J ends lost 1 base and 2 bases respectively, with 12 bases between them. CDR3 region: CASSLSGGQQETQYF. The DNA for the CDR3 is TGTGCCAGCAGCTTGTCCGGGGGCCAGCAAGAGACCCAGTACTTC. Full variable domain (rest looked up from reference TRBV5-4 and TRBJ2-5): ETGVTQSPTHLIKTRGQQVTLRCSSQSGHNTVSWYQQALGQGPQFIFQYYREEENGRGNFPPRFSGLQFPNYSSELNVNALELDDSALYLCASSLSGGQQETQYFGPGTRLLVL.

This chain joins TRBV18 and TRBJ2-2, with D possibly called TRBD1 or TRBD2 (5 bases each). CDR1 is KGHSH, CDR2 LQKENI, per germline. The CDR3 sequence is 15 residues long. Trimming stripped 6 bases from V and 0 bases from J, with 11 bases between. CDR3 residues: CASSSRDANTGELFF. The CDR3, as DNA: TGTGCCAGCTCGTCCCGGGACGCGAACACCGGGGAGCTGTTTTTT.

This clone was seen a few times. The chain uses TRBV10-1 and TRBJ2-7; TRBD2 aligns across 12 bases. Germline V CDR1 and CDR2: WNHNN, SYGVQD (reference sequence). The CDR3 runs to 19 residues. Trimming at V came to 2 bases and at J to 2 bases, leaving 13 bases not matched to a gene. CDR3 in amino acids: CASSEPLVRRTSGTYEQYF. The DNA of the CDR3 is TGCGCCAGCAGTGAGCCGTTGGTTCGTCGGACTAGCGGGACCTACGAGCAGTACTTC.

V usage is TRBV6-5 and J usage is TRBJ1-2; TRBD1 might be the D (5 bases). Germline V gene data show CDR1 as MNHEY and CDR2 as SVGAGI. V lost 5 bases and J lost 4, with 14 bases in between. The CDR3 totals 14 residues. CDR3 amino acids: CASSTRTTTYGYTF. The CDR3 bases are TGTGCCAGCAGTACCCGGACAACTACCTATGGCTACACCTTC.

This chain links TRBV12-3 or TRBV12-4 with TRBJ1-1; 7 bases are a match to TRBD1. The CDR3 is 11 residues long. V was clipped by 5 bases and J by 8 bases; unmatched bases: 2. DNA for the CDR3: TGTGCCAGCAGTCGACAGGGAGAAGCTTTCTTT. Translating gives CASSRQGEAFF.

The chain links TRBV5-1 to TRBJ2-1; the match to TRBD1 covers 9 bases. The V segment lost 5 bases and the J segment 6 bases; nucleotides outside the gene matches: 6. This CDR3 contains 14 residues. Germline values: CDR1 SGHRS, CDR2 YFSETQ. CDR3 in amino acids: CASRRQGGLNEQFF. The CDR3 coding sequence is TGCGCCAGCAGGAGACAGGGGGGGCTCAATGAGCAGTTCTTC.

This clone has only a few counts. This rearrangement joins TRBV5-1 to TRBJ1-5; D might be TRBD1 (6 bases). This CDR3 has 13 residues. The germline V gene has CDR1 SGHRS and CDR2 YFSETQ. Trimming took off 4 bases at V and 5 bases at J, with 10 bases between the two ends. DNA for the CDR3: TGCGCCAGCAGCCTAGGGGGGGATCAGCCCCAGCATTTT. Translated: CASSLGGDQPQHF.

This clone was seen more than once but under ten times. The CDR3 DNA reads as TGTGCCAGCAGCTCCTCAGCGGGACACGAGCAGTACTTC. Its translation: CASSSSAGHEQYF. The J gene is TRBJ2-7, the V gene TRBV13; TRBD2 matches 7 bases. The J segment lost 5 bases and the V segment lost 4 bases, leaving 5 bases of the junction unmatched. CDR1 and CDR2 from the germline V gene are PRHDT and FYEKMQ (reference sequence). CDR3 size: 13 residues.

J is TRBJ2-2 and V is TRBV4-1; 9 bases are shared with TRBD1. V lost 1 base and J lost 4; bases outside the gene matches: 4. The CDR3 is 16 amino acids. CDR1 and CDR2 (germline): MGHRA, YSYEKL. The CDR3 is CASSQGTGVATGELFF. Written as DNA, the CDR3 is TGCGCCAGCAGCCAAGGGACAGGGGTTGCCACCGGGGAGCTGTTTTTT.

The chain couples TRBV5-4 to TRBJ2-7; tentative D call: TRBD2 (5 bases). This CDR3 contains 14 residues. Trimming pared 0 bases from V and 6 bases from J, leaving 13 bases between. Germline CDR1 SGHNT, CDR2 YYREEE (reference sequence). The CDR3 reads CASSLADYDSEQYF. Written as DNA, the CDR3 is TGTGCCAGCAGCTTGGCAGACTACGATTCCGAGCAGTACTTC.

This chain uses TRBV2 with TRBJ2-2; the match to TRBD2 covers 9 bases. CDR1 and CDR2 from the germline V gene are SNHLY and FYNNEI. Unmatched junction bases numbered 8, after V lost 6 bases and J lost 6 bases. This CDR3 is built from 15 residues. The CDR3 region is CASRRAGGGSGELFF. The CDR3 coding sequence is TGTGCCAGCAGGAGAGCGGGAGGAGGGTCCGGGGAGCTGTTTTTT. Full variable domain (missing parts from reference TRBV2 and TRBJ2-2): EPEVTQTPSHQVTQMGQEVILRCVPISNHLYFYWYRQILGQKVEFLVSFYNNEISEKSEIFDDQFSVERPDGSNFTLKIRSTKLEDSAMYFCASRRAGGGSGELFFGEGSRLTVL.

The J gene is TRBJ1-6, the V gene TRBV2, with 9 bases matching TRBD1. The germline CDR1 and CDR2 sequences are SNHLY and FYNNEI. V was pared by 5 bases and J by 5 bases, with 7 bases of the junction left unmatched. There are 16 residues in the CDR3. In DNA, the CDR3 is TGTGCCAGCAGTCAACAGGGGGCTTATAATAATTCACCCCTCCACTTT. It yields the protein CASSQQGAYNNSPLHF.

This rearrangement joins TRBV5-1 to TRBJ1-2; D gene uncertain. Trimming removed 4 bases from V and 8 bases from J, with 12 bases in between. Germline V gives CDR1 SGHRS, CDR2 YFSETQ. The CDR3 has 12 residues. The CDR3: CASSEVGSGYTF. The CDR3 DNA reads TGCGCCAGCAGCGAGGTTGGGTCGGGCTACACCTTC.

The chain has TRBV12-3 or TRBV12-4 and TRBJ1-2; the D gene is possibly TRBD1 (5 bases). The CDR3 runs to 11 residues. The ends were cut back, 3 bases at V and 7 bases at J, with 6 bases in the middle. The DNA of the CDR3 is TGTGCCAGCAGTTTTGGGGCTGGCTACACCTTC. Protein: CASSFGAGYTF.